The clone carrying this T cell receptor (beta chain) was counted a few times. Its antigen is unknown. Every TCR beta cDNA library bore unique molecular identifiers. With about 0.95 to 11 million T cells as the source, approximately 450,000 cDNA molecules resulted. TCRdb re-called the PCR reads with MiXCR, one entry per CDR3 protein. The sample lists about 820,000 distinct CDR3 sequences; roughly 50% were seen once. The entry originates in a study of post-analysis software for immune sequencing data. Findings of the study overall: A few TRBV segments appeared more often in patients than in controls, and TRBV5-6, TRBV5-1 and TRBV20-1 were among these. When compared against controls, multiple sclerosis patients showed significantly lower normalized Chao1 diversity.

Germline loops: CDR1 SGDLS, CDR2 YYNGEE. V gave up 0 bases and J gave up 0 bases; unmatched junction bases: 6. The CDR3 runs 16 residues. This receptor was taken from a girl aged 5 to 17 with multiple sclerosis. The sequenced material came from blood. The chain carries TRBV9 and TRBJ2-7; 7 positions agree with TRBD2. The CDR3 reads CASSVEGGELSYEQYF. As DNA, the CDR3 is TGTGCCAGCAGCGTAGAGGGAGGGGAACTCTCCTACGAGCAGTACTTC.